This T cell receptor (beta chain) was recovered during a study of blood T cell repertoires in COVID-19. On the study more broadly: In each case, the material was cDNA or gDNA derived from T cells, B-cell-depleted T cells, or PBMCs.

TCRdb's copy holds only in-frame clones and misses some; the assay was immunoSEQ multiplex PCR. There are hundreds of thousands of clones in the sample; roughly 89% occur only once, and 1.5% to 2% lies in the top ten. Looked up from germline, CDR1 is LGHNA and CDR2 is YNFKEQ. There are 15 residues in the CDR3. Losses at the gene ends were 3 bases for V and 3 bases for J; bases not matched to a gene: 6. This clone was seen once. Sequenced input: peripheral blood. The gene calls are TRBV4-2 and TRBJ2-7; 9 nucleotides line up with TRBD1. The TCR was taken from a woman younger than 45 with COVID-19, enrolled during active disease. In nucleotides, the CDR3 is TGTGCCAGCAGCCAGGAGGGACAGGGAGGCTACGAGCAGTACTTC. Translated, it gives CASSQEGQGGYEQYF.